This record concerns one TCR beta chain sequence. This CDR3 has 15 amino acids. The germline V gene encodes CDR1 LNHDA and CDR2 SQIVND (reference sequence). The V gene end was trimmed by 2 bases and the J gene end by 2 bases; junction bases not matched to a gene: 5. Regarding treatment: roughly 20 received Ad26.COV2.S at low or high dose, single or two shots; about 5 received placebo; per-sample allocation not given. All samples were drawn on day 63, counting from the first vaccine or placebo injection. Generated by immunoSEQ multiplex PCR, the TCRdb table keeps only in-frame clones and is missing some. This repertoire shows around 300,000 clones, approximately 86% found once; its top ten account for around 10%. These data come from a study of Ad26.COV2.S vaccination and SARS-CoV-2 variants.

The genes are TRBV19 and TRBJ2-5; TRBD1 agrees at 7 bases. The origin of this receptor is a person aged 18-65 years who received the Ad26.COV2.S COVID-19 vaccine or a placebo. Material: peripheral blood, obtained in a trial of Ad26.COV2.S vaccine versus placebo. The CDR3 loop is CASSIRQGVQETQYF. In DNA, the CDR3 is TGTGCCAGTAGTATACGCCAGGGGGTACAAGAGACCCAGTACTTC.